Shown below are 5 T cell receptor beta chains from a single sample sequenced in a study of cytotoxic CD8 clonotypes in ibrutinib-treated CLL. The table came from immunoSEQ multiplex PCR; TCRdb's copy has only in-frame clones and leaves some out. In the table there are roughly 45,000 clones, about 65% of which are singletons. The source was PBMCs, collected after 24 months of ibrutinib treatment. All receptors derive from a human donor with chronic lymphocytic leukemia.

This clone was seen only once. CDR3: CASKNDMGQGYGYTF. The CDR3 DNA reads TGTGCCAGCAAAAACGACATGGGACAGGGATATGGCTACACCTTC. The chain is built from TRBV28 and TRBJ1-2, with 9 bases aligning to TRBD1. V trimming: 7 bases; J trimming: 5 bases; junction bases outside the gene matches: 11. Germline V gene sequence: CDR1 MDHEN, CDR2 SYDVKM. The CDR3 loop spans 15 amino acids.

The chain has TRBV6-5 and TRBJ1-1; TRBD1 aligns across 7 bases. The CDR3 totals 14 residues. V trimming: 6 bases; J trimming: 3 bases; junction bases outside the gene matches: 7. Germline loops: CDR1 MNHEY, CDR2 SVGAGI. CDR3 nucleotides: TGTGCCAGCAGACAGACAGGGCATTACACTGAAGCTTTCTTT. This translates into CASRQTGHYTEAFF.

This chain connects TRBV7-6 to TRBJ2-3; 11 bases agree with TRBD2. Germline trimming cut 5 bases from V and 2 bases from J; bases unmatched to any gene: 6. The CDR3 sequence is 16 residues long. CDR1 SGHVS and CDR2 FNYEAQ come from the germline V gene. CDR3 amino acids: CASSGLAGGLTDTQYF. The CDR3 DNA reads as TGTGCCAGCAGCGGCCTAGCGGGAGGACTCACAGATACGCAGTATTTT.

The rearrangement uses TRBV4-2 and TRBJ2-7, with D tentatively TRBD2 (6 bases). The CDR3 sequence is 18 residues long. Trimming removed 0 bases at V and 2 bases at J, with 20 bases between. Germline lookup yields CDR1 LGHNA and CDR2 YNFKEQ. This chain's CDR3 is CASSQDPPRRGIAYEQYF. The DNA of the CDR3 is TGTGCCAGCAGCCAAGATCCGCCGAGGAGGGGAATCGCCTACGAGCAGTACTTC.

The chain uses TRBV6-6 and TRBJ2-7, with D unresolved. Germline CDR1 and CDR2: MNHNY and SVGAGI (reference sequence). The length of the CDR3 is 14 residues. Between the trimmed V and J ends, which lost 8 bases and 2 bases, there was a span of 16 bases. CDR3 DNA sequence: TGTGCCAGCCGCTCCCGGACGGCCCCCTACGAGCAGTACTTC. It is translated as CASRSRTAPYEQYF.